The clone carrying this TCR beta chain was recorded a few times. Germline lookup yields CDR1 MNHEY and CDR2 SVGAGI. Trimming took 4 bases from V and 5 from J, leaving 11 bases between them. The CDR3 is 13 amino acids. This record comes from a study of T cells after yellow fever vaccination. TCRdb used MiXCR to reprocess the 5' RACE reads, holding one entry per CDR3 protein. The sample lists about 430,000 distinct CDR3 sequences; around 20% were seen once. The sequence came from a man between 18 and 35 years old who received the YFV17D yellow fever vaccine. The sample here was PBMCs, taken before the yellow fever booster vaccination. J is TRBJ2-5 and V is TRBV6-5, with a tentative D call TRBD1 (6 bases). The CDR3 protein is CASSSPGDETQYF. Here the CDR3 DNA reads TGTGCCAGCAGTTCGCCAGGGGATGAGACCCAGTACTTC.